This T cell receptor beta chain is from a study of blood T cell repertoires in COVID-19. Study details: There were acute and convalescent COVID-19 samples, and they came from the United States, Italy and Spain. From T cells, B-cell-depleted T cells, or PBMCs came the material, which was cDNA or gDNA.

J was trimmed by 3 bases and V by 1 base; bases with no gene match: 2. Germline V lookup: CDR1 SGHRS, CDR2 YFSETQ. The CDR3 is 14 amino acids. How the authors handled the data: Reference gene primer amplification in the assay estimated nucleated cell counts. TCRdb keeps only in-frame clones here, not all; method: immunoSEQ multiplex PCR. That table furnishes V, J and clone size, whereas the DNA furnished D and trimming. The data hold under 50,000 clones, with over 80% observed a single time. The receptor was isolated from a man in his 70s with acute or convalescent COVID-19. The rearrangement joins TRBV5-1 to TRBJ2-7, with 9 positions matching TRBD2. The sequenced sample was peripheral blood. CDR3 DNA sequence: TGCGCCAGCAGCTTGAGACTAGCGGACTACGAGCAGTACTTC. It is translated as CASSLRLADYEQYF.